The rows below give T cell receptor beta chains drawn from one sample of a study of blood T cell repertoires in COVID-19. The assay was immunoSEQ multiplex PCR, and TCRdb's table has in-frame clones only and misses some. In the table there are approximately 94,000 clones, around 90% of which are singletons. The sequencing input was peripheral blood. All receptors derive from a woman aged 50 to 60 in a cohort sampled during active COVID-19. CDR3s include the opening cysteine and the closing phenylalanine or tryptophan. The D gene is left open where the match is weak.

v_call,j_call,d_call,cdr3_aa,cdr3_nt
TRBV19,TRBJ1-2,.,CASSILLTQVSYGYTF,TGTGCCAGTAGTATCCTTCTTACTCAGGTTTCGTACGGCTACACCTTC
TRBV19,TRBJ1-1,TRBD1,CASGRQGVNTEAFF,TGTGCCAGCGGGAGACAGGGGGTGAACACTGAAGCTTTCTTT
TRBV7-2,TRBJ2-2,.,CASSAVTRGELFF,TGTGCCAGCAGTGCAGTTACCCGTGGGGAGCTGTTTTTT
TRBV6-5,TRBJ1-2,TRBD1,CASLPNRGLGYGYTF,TGTGCCAGCCTTCCTAACAGGGGGCTAGGCTATGGCTACACCTTC
TRBV2,TRBJ2-3,.,CASSFGGGSTDTQYF,TGTGCCAGCAGCTTCGGCGGGGGCAGCACAGATACGCAGTATTTT
TRBV6-5,TRBJ2-7,TRBD1,CASSRGGTGGEQYF,TGTGCCAGCAGCCGTGGGGGGACAGGAGGCGAGCAGTACTTC
TRBV28,TRBJ1-2,TRBD1,CASSSSPGQGTNYGYTF,TGTGCCAGCAGTTCAAGCCCGGGACAGGGGACTAACTATGGCTACACCTTC
TRBV15,TRBJ2-5,TRBD2,CATSRPQRGQETQYF,TGTGCCACCAGCAGACCCCAGCGGGGCCAAGAGACCCAGTACTTC
TRBV11-3,TRBJ2-7,TRBD2,CASRGTSGTQQYF,TGTGCCAGCAGGGGGACTAGCGGTACCCAGCAGTACTTC
TRBV10-3,TRBJ2-7,TRBD1,CAISQGAGSYEQYF,TGTGCCATCAGCCAGGGGGCTGGATCCTACGAGCAGTACTTC
TRBV19,TRBJ2-7,TRBD1,CASSKTQGVYEQYF,TGTGCCAGTAGTAAAACACAGGGGGTGTACGAGCAGTACTTC